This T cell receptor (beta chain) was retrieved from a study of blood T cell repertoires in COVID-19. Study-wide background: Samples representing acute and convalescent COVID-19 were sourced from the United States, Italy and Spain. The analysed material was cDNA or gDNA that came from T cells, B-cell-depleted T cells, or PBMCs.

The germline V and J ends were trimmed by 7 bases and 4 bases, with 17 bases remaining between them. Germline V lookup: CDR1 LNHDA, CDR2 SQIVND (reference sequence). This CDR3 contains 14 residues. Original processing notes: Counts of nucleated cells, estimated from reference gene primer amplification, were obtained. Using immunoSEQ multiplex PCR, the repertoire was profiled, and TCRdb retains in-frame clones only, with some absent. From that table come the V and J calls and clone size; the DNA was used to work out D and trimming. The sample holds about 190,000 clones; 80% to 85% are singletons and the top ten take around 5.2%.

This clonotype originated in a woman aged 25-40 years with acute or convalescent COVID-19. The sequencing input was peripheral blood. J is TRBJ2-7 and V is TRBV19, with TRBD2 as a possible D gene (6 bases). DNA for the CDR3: TGTGCCAGTAATCGTGGAGGGGTTGGGTACGAGCAGTACTTC. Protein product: CASNRGGVGYEQYF.